These 9 T cell receptor beta chains were sequenced from one sample in a study of cytomegalovirus exposure and HLA in healthy donors. Sequenced by immunoSEQ multiplex PCR; TCRdb stores in-frame clones only, minus some. The sample includes some 100,000 clones, roughly 83% of them seen just once. The sample was PBMCs. The origin of the receptors is a man in his late teens or twenties in good health and CMV-seronegative.

The chain has TRBV7-2 and TRBJ1-1, with TRBD1 identical over 7 bases. Germline lookup yields CDR1 SGHTA and CDR2 FQGNSA. Losses at the gene ends were 6 bases for V and 5 bases for J; bases not matched to a gene: 9. This CDR3 contains 14 residues. As DNA, the CDR3 is TGTGCCAGCAGTTTTGACAACAGGGGAACTGAAGCTTTCTTT. It specifies CASSFDNRGTEAFF.

This chain joins TRBV5-6 and TRBJ2-4; D is undetermined. Trimming left V 0 bases short and J 4 bases short, with 11 bases between. The CDR3 is made up of 15 amino acids. CDR1 and CDR2 from the germline V gene are SGHDT and YYEEEE. CDR3 sequence: CASSLDSKPKNIQYF. CDR3 bases: TGTGCCAGCAGCTTGGACTCCAAGCCAAAAAACATTCAGTACTTC.

This rearrangement joins TRBV7-8 to TRBJ2-7; the match to TRBD2 covers 16 bases. CDR1 is SGHVS, CDR2 FQNEAQ, per germline. Trimming removed 5 bases from V and 5 bases from J; junction bases left unmatched: 18. CDR3 size: 20 residues. The CDR3 here is CASSVGRMGTSGRARDEQYF. DNA of the CDR3: TGTGCCAGCAGCGTCGGACGTATGGGGACTAGCGGGAGGGCTCGGGACGAGCAGTACTTC.

V usage is TRBV9 and J usage is TRBJ2-6; D gene uncertain. V was cut by 3 bases and J by 0 bases, with 19 bases left in between. The CDR3 covers 19 residues. Germline V gene sequence: CDR1 SGDLS, CDR2 YYNGEE. Here the CDR3 reads CASSDPYVGTFSGANVLTF. The CDR3 DNA reads as TGTGCCAGCAGCGACCCCTACGTCGGTACCTTCTCTGGGGCCAACGTCCTGACTTTC.

The chain carries TRBV2 and TRBJ2-3, with 10 bases fitting TRBD1. Germline V lookup: CDR1 SNHLY, CDR2 FYNNEI. The CDR3 contains 15 residues. V dropped 5 bases and J dropped 3; count of bases not matched to a gene: 5. CDR3 in DNA: TGTGCCAGCAGTAGGGACAGGGGCGCGACAGATACGCAGTATTTT. Protein product: CASSRDRGATDTQYF.

The CDR3 here is CASSEDGQLNTEAFF. CDR3 nucleotide sequence: TGTGCCAGCAGTGAAGATGGGCAGTTGAACACTGAAGCTTTCTTT. The rearrangement uses TRBV2 and TRBJ1-1; D ambiguous. CDR3 length: 15 residues. Trimming pared 1 base from V and 0 bases from J, leaving 9 bases between. Germline CDR1 reads SNHLY; CDR2 reads FYNNEI.

The table lists this clone with a few counts. The chain uses TRBV29-1 and TRBJ2-1, with 9 bases fitting TRBD2. Germline CDR1 SQVTM, CDR2 ANQGSEA. Trimming took 7 bases from V and 5 from J; bases not matched to a gene: 9. This CDR3 is built from 14 residues. In nucleotides, the CDR3 is TGCAGCGCTACGCGCGGGGGGGGCCACAATGAGCAGTTCTTC. Its translation: CSATRGGGHNEQFF.

This clone has just a few counts. The chain employs TRBV29-1 and TRBJ2-7; 9 bases agree with TRBD2. The CDR3 has 13 residues. V trimming: 7 bases; J trimming: 3 bases; junction bases outside the gene matches: 7. CDR1 and CDR2 from the germline V gene are SQVTM and ANQGSEA. In nucleotides, the CDR3 is TGCAGCGCCGCGGGGGGGGCGGACTACGAGCAGTACTTC. As protein: CSAAGGADYEQYF.

The chain couples TRBV23-1 to TRBJ1-5; 8 bases are a match to TRBD1. TRBV23-1 is an ORF for which the function is uncertain. J gave up 2 bases and V 2 bases, and 5 bases lay outside the gene matches. CDR3 length: 16 amino acids. In DNA, the CDR3 is TGCGCCAGCAGTCAAAAACCGGGACAGGGCAATCAGCCCCAGCATTTT. Its protein product is CASSQKPGQGNQPQHF.